Described below is a single T cell receptor (beta chain) sequence and its context. The antigen remains unidentified. The length of the CDR3 is 15 residues. Losses at the gene ends were 0 bases for V and 1 base for J; bases not matched to a gene: 2. CDR1 and CDR2 (germline): MNHEY, SVGEGT. This sample is part of a study of T cell responses to AZD1222 COVID-19 vaccine. Study background: Analysis merged second doses at about 4 or about 12 weeks. Findings and limits, study-wide: Spike-specific TCRs gained breadth and depth after people received two AZD1222 doses.

Here immunoSEQ multiplex PCR was the method, and the copy in TCRdb shows in-frame clones only, minus some. The table lists 170,000 or so clones, about nine tenths of them singletons. The gene calls are TRBV6-2 or TRBV6-3 and TRBJ2-7, with TRBD1 matching 8 bases. The origin of this receptor is an adult in good health. Sequencing used peripheral blood, obtained on day 0 of AZD1222 vaccination. The CDR3 spells CASSYSGQESYEQYF. The CDR3 DNA reads TGTGCCAGCAGTTACTCGGGACAGGAGTCCTACGAGCAGTACTTC.